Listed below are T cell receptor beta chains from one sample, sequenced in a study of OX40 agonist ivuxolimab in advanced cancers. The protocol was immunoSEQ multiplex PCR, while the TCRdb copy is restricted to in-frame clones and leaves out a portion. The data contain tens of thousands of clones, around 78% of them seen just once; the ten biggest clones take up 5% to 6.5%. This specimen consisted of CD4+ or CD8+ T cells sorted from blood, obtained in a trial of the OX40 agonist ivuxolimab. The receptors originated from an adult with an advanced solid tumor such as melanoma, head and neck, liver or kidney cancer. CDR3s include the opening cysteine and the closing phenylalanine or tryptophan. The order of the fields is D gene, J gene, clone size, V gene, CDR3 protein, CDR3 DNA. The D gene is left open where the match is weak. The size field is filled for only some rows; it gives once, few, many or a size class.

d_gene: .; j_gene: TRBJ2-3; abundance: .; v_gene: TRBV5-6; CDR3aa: CASSLSGVAIDTQYF; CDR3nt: TGTGCCAGCAGCTTGTCGGGAGTAGCTATAGATACGCAGTATTTT
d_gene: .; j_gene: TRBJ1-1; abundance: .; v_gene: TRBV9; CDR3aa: CASSVGLGGITEAFF; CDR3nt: TGTGCCAGCAGCGTAGGGTTAGGAGGGATCACTGAAGCTTTCTTT
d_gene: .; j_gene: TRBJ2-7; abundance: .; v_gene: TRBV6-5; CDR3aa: CASGRHPYEQYF; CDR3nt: TGTGCCAGCGGACGCCACCCCTACGAGCAGTACTTC
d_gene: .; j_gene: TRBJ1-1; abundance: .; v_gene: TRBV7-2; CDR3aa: CASSPSRVPEAFF; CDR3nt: TGTGCCAGCAGCCCGAGTCGGGTTCCTGAAGCTTTCTTT
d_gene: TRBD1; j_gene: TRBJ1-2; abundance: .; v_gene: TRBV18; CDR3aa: CASSPPTGANYGYTF; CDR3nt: TGTGCCAGCTCACCACCTACAGGGGCTAACTATGGCTACACCTTC
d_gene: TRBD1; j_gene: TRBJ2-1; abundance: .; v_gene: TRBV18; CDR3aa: CASSPPGQGLMDNEQFF; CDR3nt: TGTGCCAGCTCTCCCCCGGGACAGGGACTTATGGACAATGAGCAGTTCTTC
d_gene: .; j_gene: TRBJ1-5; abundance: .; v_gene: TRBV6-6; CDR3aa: CASSPPADQPQHF; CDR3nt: TGTGCCAGCAGTCCACCGGCCGATCAGCCCCAGCATTTT
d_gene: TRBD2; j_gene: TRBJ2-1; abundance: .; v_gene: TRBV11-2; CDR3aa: CASSLGLAMDEQFF; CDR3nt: TGTGCCAGCAGCTTAGGACTAGCGATGGATGAGCAGTTCTTC
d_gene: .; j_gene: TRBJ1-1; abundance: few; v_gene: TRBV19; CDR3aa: CASSRGLQRNTEAFF; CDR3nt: TGTGCCAGTAGCAGGGGCCTACAGAGGAACACTGAAGCTTTCTTT
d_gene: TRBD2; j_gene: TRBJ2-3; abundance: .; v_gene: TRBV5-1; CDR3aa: CASSFGSGRAEDTQYF; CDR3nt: TGCGCCAGCAGCTTTGGGAGCGGGAGGGCCGAAGATACGCAGTATTTT
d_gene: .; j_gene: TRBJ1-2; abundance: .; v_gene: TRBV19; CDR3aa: CASSVKGGYGYTF; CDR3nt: TGTGCCAGTAGTGTGAAGGGCGGCTATGGCTACACCTTC
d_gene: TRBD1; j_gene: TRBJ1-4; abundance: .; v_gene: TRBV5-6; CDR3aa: CASSLVTGTNEKLFF; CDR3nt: TGTGCCAGCAGCTTGGTGACAGGGACTAATGAAAAACTGTTTTTT
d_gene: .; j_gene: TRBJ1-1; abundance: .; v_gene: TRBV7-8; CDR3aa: CASSGRGGLEKNTEAFF; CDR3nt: TGTGCCAGCAGCGGCCGGGGAGGCTTGGAAAAGAACACTGAAGCTTTCTTT
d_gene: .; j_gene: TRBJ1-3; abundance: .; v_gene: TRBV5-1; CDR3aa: CASSSGGSGNTIYF; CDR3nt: TGCGCCAGCAGCTCTGGAGGCTCTGGAAACACCATATATTTT
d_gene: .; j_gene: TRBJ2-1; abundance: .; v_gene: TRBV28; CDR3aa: CASSPRSEQFF; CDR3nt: TGTGCCAGCAGTCCTCGTAGTGAGCAGTTCTTC
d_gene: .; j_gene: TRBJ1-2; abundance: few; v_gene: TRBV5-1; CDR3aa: CASSLAGDPNYGYTF; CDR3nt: TGCGCCAGCAGCTTGGCTGGAGATCCTAACTATGGCTACACCTTC
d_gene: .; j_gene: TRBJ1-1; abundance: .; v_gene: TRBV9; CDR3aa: CASSVLPNTGEAFF; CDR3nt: TGTGCCAGCAGCGTACTACCGAATACAGGGGAAGCTTTCTTT
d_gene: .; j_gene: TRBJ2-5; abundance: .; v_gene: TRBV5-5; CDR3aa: CASSPGEETQYF; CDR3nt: TGTGCCAGCAGCCCAGGAGAAGAGACCCAGTACTTC
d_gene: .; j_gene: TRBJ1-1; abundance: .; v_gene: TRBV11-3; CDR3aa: CASSLDGRGGNTEAFF; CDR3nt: TGTGCCAGCAGCTTAGACGGGAGGGGTGGGAACACTGAAGCTTTCTTT
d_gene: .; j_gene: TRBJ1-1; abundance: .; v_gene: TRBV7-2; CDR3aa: CASSLIGNTEAFF; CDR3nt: TGTGCCAGCAGCTTGATCGGGAACACTGAAGCTTTCTTT
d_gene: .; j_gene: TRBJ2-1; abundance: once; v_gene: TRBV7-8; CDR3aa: CASSLAASYNEQFF; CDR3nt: TGTGCCAGCAGCTTAGCGGCCTCCTACAATGAGCAGTTCTTC
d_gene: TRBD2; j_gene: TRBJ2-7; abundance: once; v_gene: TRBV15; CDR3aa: CATSRDRGVPYEQYF; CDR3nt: TGTGCCACCAGCAGAGATCGGGGGGTCCCCTACGAGCAGTACTTC
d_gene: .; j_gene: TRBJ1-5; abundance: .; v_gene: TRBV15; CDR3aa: CATSRATGYNQPQHF; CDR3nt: TGTGCCACCAGCAGAGCGACAGGATACAATCAGCCCCAGCATTTT
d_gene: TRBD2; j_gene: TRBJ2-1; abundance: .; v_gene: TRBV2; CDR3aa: CASKGGLALGEQFF; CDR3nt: TGTGCCAGCAAGGGAGGACTAGCTTTGGGTGAGCAGTTCTTC
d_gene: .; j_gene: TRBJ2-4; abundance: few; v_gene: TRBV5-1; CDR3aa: CASSLAVGGNIQYF; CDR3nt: TGCGCCAGCAGCTTGGCCGTGGGGGGAAACATTCAGTACTTC